This is a list of T cell receptor beta chains from one sample in a study of STAT5B mutations in CD4+ large granular lymphocyte leukemia. Method: immunoSEQ multiplex PCR; TCRdb's copy keeps in-frame clones and lacks some. The sample has roughly 1,400 clones, about four fifths seen once. What was sequenced was PBMCs. These TCRs come from a man in his 70s with CD4+ T-cell large granular lymphocyte leukemia. Each CDR3 is given with its conserved first and last residue. The order of the fields is D gene, V gene, CDR3 length, CDR3 protein. The D gene is left open where the match is weak.

D: NA
V: TRBV2
length: 14
CDR3: CASSRRTVADTQYF

D: TRBD1
V: TRBV15
length: 14
CDR3: CATSNRQGRGGYTF

D: TRBD1
V: TRBV7-8
length: 15
CDR3: CASSPQGAGTDTQYF

D: TRBD1
V: TRBV5-4
length: 14
CDR3: CASSSVDRAGEQYF

D: TRBD2
V: TRBV5-1
length: 17
CDR3: CASSFTFGTSRNNEQFF

D: TRBD2
V: TRBV28
length: 15
CDR3: CASSSLAGGPNEQFF

D: TRBD2
V: TRBV11-1
length: 15
CDR3: CASLSRAGEGDTQYF

D: NA
V: TRBV28
length: 12
CDR3: CASTPRNYGYTF

D: TRBD1
V: TRBV5-5
length: 14
CDR3: CASSPGEGAYGYTF

D: NA
V: TRBV6-5
length: 14
CDR3: CASSYGGMRETQYF

D: NA
V: TRBV7-9
length: 14
CDR3: CASSLYREKDTQYF

D: NA
V: TRBV7-8
length: 16
CDR3: CASSNSLISGANVLTF

D: NA
V: TRBV10-3
length: 14
CDR3: CAISESTGAGELFF

D: TRBD2
V: TRBV28
length: 13
CDR3: CASISGSAGELFF

D: TRBD2
V: TRBV7-2
length: 18
CDR3: CASSLASGRGTSTDTQYF

D: NA
V: TRBV4-3
length: 13
CDR3: CASSQDTRDTQYF

D: NA
V: TRBV7-9
length: 13
CDR3: CASSEPVGYGYTF

D: NA
V: TRBV14
length: 12
CDR3: CASGRSTDTQYF

D: TRBD2
V: TRBV14
length: 14
CDR3: CASQLAGDSIEQYF

D: TRBD2
V: TRBV18
length: 14
CDR3: CASSRGGNQETQYF

D: NA
V: TRBV5-1
length: 16
CDR3: CASSFDTDLANYGYTF

D: NA
V: TRBV13
length: 16
CDR3: CASSLGGPEANYGYTF

D: TRBD2
V: TRBV2
length: 13
CDR3: CASNLGRESEQFF

D: NA
V: TRBV10-3
length: 14
CDR3: CAIGEAGRTDTQYF

D: NA
V: TRBV27
length: 15
CDR3: CASSWSGGSGYGYTF

D: NA
V: TRBV7-2
length: 16
CDR3: CASTRVGGISYNEQFF

D: NA
V: TRBV5-4
length: 16
CDR3: CASSRGAQSSYNEQFF

D: NA
V: TRBV29-1
length: 14
CDR3: CSVTGTSNTGELFF

D: TRBD2
V: TRBV6-4
length: 16
CDR3: CASSDSGRGDYNEQFF

D: NA
V: TRBV19
length: 13
CDR3: CASSCLSEDEQYF

D: TRBD1
V: TRBV7-9
length: 15
CDR3: CASSLAGQRSDTQYF

D: NA
V: TRBV28
length: 13
CDR3: CASSLGWVDTQYF

D: TRBD2
V: TRBV30
length: 17
CDR3: CAWSAGLAGVHSYEQYF

D: TRBD2
V: TRBV7-2
length: 14
CDR3: CASSTGLGNNEQFF

D: NA
V: TRBV5-1
length: 16
CDR3: CASSLSGNRPYNEQFF

D: NA
V: TRBV30
length: 14
CDR3: CAWSVSSSNQPQHF

D: TRBD2
V: TRBV27
length: 19
CDR3: CASSSLGGRAMANTGELFF

D: NA
V: TRBV28
length: 13
CDR3: CASSPIPEGPLHF

D: NA
V: TRBV10-3
length: 15
CDR3: CAISESRGKVETQYF

D: NA
V: TRBV7-2
length: 13
CDR3: CASSFRVNTEAFF

D: NA
V: TRBV4-3
length: 11
CDR3: CASSQGREQYF

D: NA
V: TRBV6-1
length: 15
CDR3: CASSDSRRGGETQYF

D: TRBD2
V: TRBV14
length: 18
CDR3: CASSQDGGESGRSYEQYF

D: NA
V: TRBV4-3
length: 15
CDR3: CASSQGVGRSSTQYF

D: TRBD1
V: TRBV14
length: 15
CDR3: CASSQETGGNYGYTF

D: NA
V: TRBV27
length: 14
CDR3: CASSPSALGNIQYF

D: NA
V: TRBV4-2
length: 15
CDR3: CASSQGQGMNTEAFF

D: NA
V: TRBV7-2
length: 14
CDR3: CASSFQGGQETQYF

D: TRBD2
V: TRBV5-1
length: 13
CDR3: CASSLGLVAEQFF

D: NA
V: TRBV6-1
length: 15
CDR3: CASSEVGARGETQYF

D: NA
V: TRBV11-2
length: 16
CDR3: CASSSSTTGATDTQYF

D: TRBD2
V: TRBV19
length: 17
CDR3: CASSRASGTSSTDTQYF